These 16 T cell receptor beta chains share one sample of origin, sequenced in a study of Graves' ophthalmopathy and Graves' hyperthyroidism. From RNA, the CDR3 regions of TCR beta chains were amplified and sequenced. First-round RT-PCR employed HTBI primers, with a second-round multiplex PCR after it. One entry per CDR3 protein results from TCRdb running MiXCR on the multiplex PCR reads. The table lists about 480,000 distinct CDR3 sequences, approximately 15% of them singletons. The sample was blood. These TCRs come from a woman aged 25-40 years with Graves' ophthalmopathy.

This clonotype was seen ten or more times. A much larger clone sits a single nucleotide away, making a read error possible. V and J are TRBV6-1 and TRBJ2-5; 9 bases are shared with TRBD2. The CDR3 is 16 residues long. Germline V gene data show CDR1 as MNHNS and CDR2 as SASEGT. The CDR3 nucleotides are TGTGCCAGCAGTGCCCGGACTAGCGAGAGGGAAGAGACCAAGTACTTC. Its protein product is CASSARTSEREETKYF.

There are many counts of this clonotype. CDR3 region: CASRPTGGHQETQYF. CDR3 DNA sequence: TGTGCCAGCAGACCCACGGGAGGACACCAAGAGACCCAGTACTTC. The J gene is TRBJ2-5, the V gene TRBV6-1; 7 positions agree with TRBD2. There are 15 residues in the CDR3. With V trimmed by 6 bases and J by 0 bases, 7 bases remained unmatched. CDR1 MNHNS and CDR2 SASEGT come from the germline V gene.

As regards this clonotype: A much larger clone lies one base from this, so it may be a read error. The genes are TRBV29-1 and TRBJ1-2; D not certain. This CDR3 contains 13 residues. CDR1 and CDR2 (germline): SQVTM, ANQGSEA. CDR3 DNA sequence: TGCATCGTTGAAGGGAGGGCTAACTATGGCTACACCTTC. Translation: CIVEGRANYGYTF.

The CDR3 DNA sequence: TGTGCCAGCAGCCAATTAGGGACTCTGAACACCGGGGAGCTGTTTTTT. Translation: CASSQLGTLNTGELFF. V usage is TRBV14 and J usage is TRBJ2-2; maybe TRBD2 (6 bases). This CDR3 region has 16 residues. Trimming cost V 2 bases and J 1 base, with 11 bases left between them. Germline assignment: CDR1 SGHDN and CDR2 FVKESK.

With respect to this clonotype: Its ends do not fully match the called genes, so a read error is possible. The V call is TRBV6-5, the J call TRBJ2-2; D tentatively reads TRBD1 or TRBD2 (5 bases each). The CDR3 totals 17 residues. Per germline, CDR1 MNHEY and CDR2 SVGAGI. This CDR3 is CASSYSGTRCNTGDLFF. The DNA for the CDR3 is TGTGCCAGCAGTTACTCGGGTACGAGGTGCAACACCGGGGACCTGTTTTTT.

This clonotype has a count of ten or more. Written as DNA, the CDR3 is TGTGCCAGCAGCCCGAGGGGGGCCCGCTACGAGCAGTACTTC. This translates into CASSPRGARYEQYF. The rearrangement joins TRBV7-2 to TRBJ2-7, with D perhaps given as TRBD1 or TRBD2 (6 bases each). Germline V gene lookup returns CDR1 SGHTA and CDR2 FQGNSA. This CDR3 has 14 amino acids. Trimming took off 5 bases at V and 3 bases at J, with 14 bases between the two ends.

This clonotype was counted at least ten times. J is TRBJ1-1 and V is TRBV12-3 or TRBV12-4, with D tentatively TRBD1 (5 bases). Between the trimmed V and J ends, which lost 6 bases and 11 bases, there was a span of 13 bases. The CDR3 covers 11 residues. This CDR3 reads CASSTTGRAFF. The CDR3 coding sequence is TGTGCCAGCAGCACGACGGGGCGGGCTTTCTTT.

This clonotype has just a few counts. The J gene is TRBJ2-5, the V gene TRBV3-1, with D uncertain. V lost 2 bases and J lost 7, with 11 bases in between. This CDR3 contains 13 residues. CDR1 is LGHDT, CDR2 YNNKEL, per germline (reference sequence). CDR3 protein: CASSQTSWGTQYF. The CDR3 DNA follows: TGTGCCAGCAGCCAAACGAGTTGGGGGACCCAGTACTTC.

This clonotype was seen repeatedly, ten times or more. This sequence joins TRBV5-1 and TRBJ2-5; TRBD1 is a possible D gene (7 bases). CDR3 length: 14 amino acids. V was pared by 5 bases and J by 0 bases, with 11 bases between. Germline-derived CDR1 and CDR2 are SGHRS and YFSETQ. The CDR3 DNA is TGCGCCAGCAGGGCGGGACAGCACCAAGAGACCCAGTACTTC. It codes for CASRAGQHQETQYF. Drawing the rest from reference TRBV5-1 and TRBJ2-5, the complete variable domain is KAGVTQTPRYLIKTRGQQVTLSCSPISGHRSVSWYQQTPGQGLQFLFEYFSETQRNKGNFPGRFSGRQFSNSRSEMNVSTLELGDSALYLCASRAGQHQETQYFGPGTRLLVL.

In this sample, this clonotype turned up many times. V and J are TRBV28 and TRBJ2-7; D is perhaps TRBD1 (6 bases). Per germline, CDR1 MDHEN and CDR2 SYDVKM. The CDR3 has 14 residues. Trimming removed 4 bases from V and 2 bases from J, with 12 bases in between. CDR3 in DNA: TGTGCCAGCAGTTCCGGGACATCGACCTACGAGCAGTACTTC. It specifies CASSSGTSTYEQYF.

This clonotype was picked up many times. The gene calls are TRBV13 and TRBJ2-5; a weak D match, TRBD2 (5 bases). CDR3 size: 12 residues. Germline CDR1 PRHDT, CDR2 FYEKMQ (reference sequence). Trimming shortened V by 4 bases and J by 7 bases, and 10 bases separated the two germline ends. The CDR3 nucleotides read TGTGCCAGCAGCTCTTCCGGGGTGACCCAGTACTTC. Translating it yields CASSSSGVTQYF.

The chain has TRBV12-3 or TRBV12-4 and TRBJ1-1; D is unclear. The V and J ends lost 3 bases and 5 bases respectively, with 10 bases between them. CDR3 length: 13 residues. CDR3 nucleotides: TGTGCCAGCAGTTTGGCCATGGGGACTGAAGCTTTCTTT. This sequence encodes CASSLAMGTEAFF.

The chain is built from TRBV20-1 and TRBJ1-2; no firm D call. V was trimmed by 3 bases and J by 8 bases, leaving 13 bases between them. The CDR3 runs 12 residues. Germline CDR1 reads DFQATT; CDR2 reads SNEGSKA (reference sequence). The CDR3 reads CSASRVVGGYTF. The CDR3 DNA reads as TGCAGTGCTAGTCGCGTGGTCGGCGGCTACACCTTC.

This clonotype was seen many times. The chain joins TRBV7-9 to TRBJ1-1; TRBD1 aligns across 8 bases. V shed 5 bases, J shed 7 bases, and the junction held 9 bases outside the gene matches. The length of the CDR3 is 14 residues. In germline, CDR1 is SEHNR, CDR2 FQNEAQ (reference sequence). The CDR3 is CASSRTGWDLEAFF. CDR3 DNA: TGTGCCAGCAGCCGGACAGGGTGGGACCTTGAAGCTTTCTTT. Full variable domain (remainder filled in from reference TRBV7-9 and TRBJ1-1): DTGVSQNPRHKITKRGQNVTFRCDPISEHNRLYWYRQTLGQGPEFLTYFQNEAQLEKSRLLSDRFSAERPKGSFSTLEIQRTEQGDSAMYLCASSRTGWDLEAFFGQGTRLTVV.

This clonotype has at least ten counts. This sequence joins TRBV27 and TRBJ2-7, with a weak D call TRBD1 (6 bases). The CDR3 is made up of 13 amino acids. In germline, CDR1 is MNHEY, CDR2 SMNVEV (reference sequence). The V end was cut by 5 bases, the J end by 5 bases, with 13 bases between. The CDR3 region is CASSKQGFHEQYF. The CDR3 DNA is TGTGCCAGCAGTAAACAGGGATTCCACGAGCAGTACTTC.

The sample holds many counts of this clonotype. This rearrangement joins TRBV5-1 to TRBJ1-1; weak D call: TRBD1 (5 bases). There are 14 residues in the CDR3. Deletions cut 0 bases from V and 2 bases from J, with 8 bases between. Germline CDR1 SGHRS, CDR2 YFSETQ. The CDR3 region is CASSLVGDNTEAFF. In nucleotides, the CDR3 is TGCGCCAGCAGCTTGGTAGGGGACAACACTGAAGCTTTCTTT.